This T cell receptor (beta chain) was recorded in a study of lymphopenia after photon versus proton radiotherapy. Sequencing used immunoSEQ multiplex PCR; TCRdb keeps in-frame clones, though not all of them. The repertoire holds around 150,000 clones, approximately 86% seen once, with around 5% in the top ten. V lost 0 bases, J lost 4 bases, and 10 bases lay in between. CDR1 and CDR2 (germline): SGDLS, YYNGEE. CDR3 length equals 14 residues. Study-level points and caveats: Post-nadir diversity loss with photons came from oligoclonal expansion, particularly CD8+ Temra cells. Larger post-nadir TCR diversity loss correlated inversely with survival in deceased patients. Under photons, naive T cells and diversity fell while effector/memory populations rose.

In the case of this clone: Its antigen is unidentified.

The material sequenced was peripheral blood, taken from a patient treated with photon-based radiotherapy. The receptor was isolated from a man aged 50-60 years with gastric cancer. This chain links TRBV9 with TRBJ2-5, with D unclear. The CDR3 DNA reads TGTGCCAGCAGCGTAGCTGAAGGGCGAGAGACCCAGTACTTC. This gives the protein CASSVAEGRETQYF.